This T cell receptor beta chain stems from a study of blood T cell repertoires in COVID-19. Study in general: COVID-19 samples from acute and convalescent phases originated in the United States, Italy and Spain.

In the original analysis: By means of reference gene primer amplification, nucleated cell counts were estimated. Data came from immunoSEQ multiplex PCR; TCRdb stores just in-frame clones and leaves some out. Clone size and the V and J calls come from that table; the DNA yielded D and trimming. The sample lists about 64,000 clones, roughly 90% occurring once. The CDR3 totals 20 residues. J lost 5 bases, V lost 3 bases, and 26 bases had no gene match. Germline V lookup: CDR1 DFQATT, CDR2 SNEGSKA (reference sequence). The specimen sequenced was peripheral blood. The origin of this receptor is a human donor in a cohort sampled during active COVID-19. V and J are TRBV20-1 and TRBJ2-5, with 8 positions matching TRBD1. In DNA, the CDR3 is TGCAGTGCTAGTTTCGTGAGTTTTCTTCCTCGGACAGGGCGGTCGGAGACCCAGTACTTC. It specifies CSASFVSFLPRTGRSETQYF.